This TCR beta chain emerged from a study of blood T cell repertoires in COVID-19. Study background: T cells, B-cell-depleted T cells, or PBMCs supplied cDNA or gDNA.

Between the trimmed V and J ends, which lost 2 bases and 6 bases, there was a span of 5 bases. The CDR3 loop spans 11 amino acids. Germline CDR1 LGHDT, CDR2 YNNKEL (reference sequence). Per the original methods: Reference gene primer amplification in the assay estimated nucleated cell counts. Here immunoSEQ multiplex PCR was the method, and the copy in TCRdb shows in-frame clones only, minus some. From that table come the V and J calls and clone size; the DNA was used to work out D and trimming. The repertoire holds over 200,000 clones, with approximately 80% as singletons. Recruitment covered over 20 US areas and drew participants whose ages spanned about 18 to 100 years. Participant-given clinical history determined each cohort assignment.

The genes are TRBV3-1 (or the pseudogene TRBV3-2) and TRBJ2-7; D not certain. The source is a man between 60 and 75 years old who had recovered from COVID-19. The sample taken for sequencing was PBMCs or T cells enriched from blood (not recorded which). In DNA form, the CDR3 reads TGTGCCAGCAGCCAAACGAGCGAGCAGTACTTC. Its protein is CASSQTSEQYF.